This T cell receptor beta chain was sequenced for a study of type 1 regulatory T cells. Study-level background: This in vitro CD4 product, T-allo10, is enriched for Tr1 cells and alloantigen-specific. Study results and limitations: Tr1 cells had a more restricted TCR repertoire than non-Tr1 cells.

This clonotype was recorded a few times. Its target is unknown. TCRdb reprocessed the reads with MiXCR, giving one entry per CDR3 protein. The table shows about 65,000 distinct CDR3 sequences, with about 50% occurring only once. CDR3 length: 15 residues. CDR1 LNHDA and CDR2 SQIVND come from the germline V gene (reference sequence). Unmatched junction bases numbered 11, after V lost 6 bases and J lost 4 bases. This receptor was identified in a human donor in good health. The chain has TRBV19 and TRBJ1-2; TRBD1 agrees at 7 bases. Material: cultured non-Tr1 T cells, either the whole culture or a sorted T cell fraction (not recorded which). This CDR3 is CASSYDPRQGYGYTF. The CDR3, as DNA: TGTGCCAGTAGCTACGACCCGAGACAGGGCTATGGCTACACCTTC.